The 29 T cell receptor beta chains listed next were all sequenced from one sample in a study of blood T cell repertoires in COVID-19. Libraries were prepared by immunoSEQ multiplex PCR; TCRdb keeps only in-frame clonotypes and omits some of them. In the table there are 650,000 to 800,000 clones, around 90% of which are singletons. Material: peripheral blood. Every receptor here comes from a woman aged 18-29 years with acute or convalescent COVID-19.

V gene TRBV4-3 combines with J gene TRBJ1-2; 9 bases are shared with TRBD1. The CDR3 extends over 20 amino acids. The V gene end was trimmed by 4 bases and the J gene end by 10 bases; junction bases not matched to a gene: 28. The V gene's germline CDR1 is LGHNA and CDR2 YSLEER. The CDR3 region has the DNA TGCGCCAGCAGCCGTAAGCCCTCCGGGACAGGGTTAACTAAGGGGGGAACCTACACCTTC. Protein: CASSRKPSGTGLTKGGTYTF.

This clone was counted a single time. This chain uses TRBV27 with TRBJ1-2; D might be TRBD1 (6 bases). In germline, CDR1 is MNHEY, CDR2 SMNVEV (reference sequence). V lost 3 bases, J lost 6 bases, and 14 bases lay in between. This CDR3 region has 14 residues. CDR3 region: CASSFAGDMDGYTF. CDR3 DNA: TGTGCCAGCAGTTTTGCAGGGGACATGGATGGCTACACCTTC.

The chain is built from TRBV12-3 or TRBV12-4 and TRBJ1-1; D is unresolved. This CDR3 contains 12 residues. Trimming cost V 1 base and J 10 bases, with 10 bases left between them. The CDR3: CASSLDPQTAFF. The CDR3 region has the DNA TGTGCCAGCAGTTTAGACCCACAGACAGCTTTCTTT.

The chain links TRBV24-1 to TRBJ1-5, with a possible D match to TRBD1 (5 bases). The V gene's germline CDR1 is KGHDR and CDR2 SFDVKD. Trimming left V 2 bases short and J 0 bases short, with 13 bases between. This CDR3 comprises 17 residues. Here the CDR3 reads CATSDSRAQGSNQPQHF. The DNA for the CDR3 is TGTGCCACCAGTGATTCCAGGGCGCAGGGTAGCAATCAGCCCCAGCATTTT.

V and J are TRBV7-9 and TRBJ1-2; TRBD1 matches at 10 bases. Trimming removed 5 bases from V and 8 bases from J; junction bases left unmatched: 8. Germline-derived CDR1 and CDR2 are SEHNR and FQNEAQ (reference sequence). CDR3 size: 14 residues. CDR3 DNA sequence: TGTGCCAGCAGCCCACGACAGGGGGCAAGGGGCTACACCTTC. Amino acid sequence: CASSPRQGARGYTF.

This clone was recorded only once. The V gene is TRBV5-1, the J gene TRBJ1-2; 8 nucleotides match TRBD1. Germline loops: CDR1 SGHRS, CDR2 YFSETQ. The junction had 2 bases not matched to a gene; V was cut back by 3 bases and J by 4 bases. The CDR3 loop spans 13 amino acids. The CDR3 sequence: CASSSDRVYGYTF. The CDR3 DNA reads TGCGCCAGCAGCTCGGACAGGGTCTATGGCTACACCTTC.

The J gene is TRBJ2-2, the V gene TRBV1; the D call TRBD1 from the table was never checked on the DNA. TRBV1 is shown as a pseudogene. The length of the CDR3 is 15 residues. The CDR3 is CTSSRPKGHTGELFF. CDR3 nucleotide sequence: TGCACCAGCAGCCGCCCGAAGGGACATACGGGGGAGCTGTTTTTT.

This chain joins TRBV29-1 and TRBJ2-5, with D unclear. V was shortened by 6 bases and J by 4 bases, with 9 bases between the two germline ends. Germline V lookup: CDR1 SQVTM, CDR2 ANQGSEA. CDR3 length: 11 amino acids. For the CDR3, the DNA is TGCAGCGTGCCGCTCGGAGAGACCCAGTACTTC. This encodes CSVPLGETQYF.

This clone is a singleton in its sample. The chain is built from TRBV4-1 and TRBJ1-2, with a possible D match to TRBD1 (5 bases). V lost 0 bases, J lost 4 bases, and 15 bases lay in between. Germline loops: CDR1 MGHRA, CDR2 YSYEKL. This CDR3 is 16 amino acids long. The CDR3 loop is CASSQDGSRVTYGYTF. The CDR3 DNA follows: TGCGCCAGCAGCCAAGATGGTAGCAGGGTTACCTATGGCTACACCTTC.

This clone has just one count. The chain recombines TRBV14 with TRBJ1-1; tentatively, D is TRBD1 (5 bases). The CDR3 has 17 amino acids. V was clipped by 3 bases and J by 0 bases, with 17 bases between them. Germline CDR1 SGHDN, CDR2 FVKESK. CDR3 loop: CASSHGRAPLMNTEAFF. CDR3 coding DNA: TGTGCCAGCAGCCACGGCAGGGCACCATTAATGAACACTGAAGCTTTCTTT.

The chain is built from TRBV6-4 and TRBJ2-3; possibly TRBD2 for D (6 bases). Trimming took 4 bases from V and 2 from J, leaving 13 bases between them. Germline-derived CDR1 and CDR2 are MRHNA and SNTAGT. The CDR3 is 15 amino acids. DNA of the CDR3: TGTGCCAGCAGTGTGGGGGGTGAACCCACAGATACGCAGTATTTT. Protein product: CASSVGGEPTDTQYF.

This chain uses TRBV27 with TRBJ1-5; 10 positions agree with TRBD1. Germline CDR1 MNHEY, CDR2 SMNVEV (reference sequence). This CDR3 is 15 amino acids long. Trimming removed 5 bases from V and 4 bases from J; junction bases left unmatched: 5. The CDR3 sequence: CASSPGQGLNQPQHF. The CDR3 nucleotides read TGTGCCAGCAGTCCGGGACAGGGGTTAAATCAGCCCCAGCATTTT.

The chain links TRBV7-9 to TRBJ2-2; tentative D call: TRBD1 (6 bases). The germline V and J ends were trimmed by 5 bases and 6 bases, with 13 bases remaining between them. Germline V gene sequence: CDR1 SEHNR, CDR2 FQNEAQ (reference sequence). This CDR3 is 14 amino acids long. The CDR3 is CASSPLTGSGELFF. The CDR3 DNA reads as TGTGCCAGCAGCCCCCTGACAGGTTCCGGGGAGCTGTTTTTT. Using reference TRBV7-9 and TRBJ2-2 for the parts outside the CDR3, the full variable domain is DTGVSQNPRHKITKRGQNVTFRCDPISEHNRLYWYRQTLGQGPEFLTYFQNEAQLEKSRLLSDRFSAERPKGSFSTLEIQRTEQGDSAMYLCASSPLTGSGELFFGEGSRLTVL.

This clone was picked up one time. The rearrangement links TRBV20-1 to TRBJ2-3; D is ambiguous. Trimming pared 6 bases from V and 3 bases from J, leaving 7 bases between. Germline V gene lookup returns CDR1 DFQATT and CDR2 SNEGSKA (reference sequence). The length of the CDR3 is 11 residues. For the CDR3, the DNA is TGCAGTGCCAGACCTACAGATACGCAGTATTTT. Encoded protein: CSARPTDTQYF.

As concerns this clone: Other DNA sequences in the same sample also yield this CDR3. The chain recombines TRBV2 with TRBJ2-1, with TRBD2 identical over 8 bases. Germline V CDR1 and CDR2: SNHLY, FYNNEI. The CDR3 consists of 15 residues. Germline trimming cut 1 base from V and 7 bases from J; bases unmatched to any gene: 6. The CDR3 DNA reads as TGTGCCAGCAGTGAAGGAGCGGGGGCGGGAAATGAGCAGTTCTTC. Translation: CASSEGAGAGNEQFF.

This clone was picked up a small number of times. The CDR3 region is CASSSGPNSPLHF. The DNA of the CDR3 is TGTGCCAGCAGTTCAGGGCCTAATTCACCCCTCCACTTT. The genes are TRBV5-4 and TRBJ1-6; perhaps TRBD1 as D (5 bases). Trimming stripped 5 bases from V and 6 bases from J, with 9 bases between. The CDR3 is 13 amino acids. CDR1 and CDR2 (germline): SGHNT, YYREEE (reference sequence).

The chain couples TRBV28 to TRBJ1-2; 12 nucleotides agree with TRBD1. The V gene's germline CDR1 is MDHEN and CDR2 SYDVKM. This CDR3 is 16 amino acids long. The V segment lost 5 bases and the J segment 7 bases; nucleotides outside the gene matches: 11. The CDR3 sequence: CASSLERDRGPFGYTF. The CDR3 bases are TGTGCCAGCAGTCTCGAGAGGGACAGGGGGCCGTTTGGCTACACCTTC.

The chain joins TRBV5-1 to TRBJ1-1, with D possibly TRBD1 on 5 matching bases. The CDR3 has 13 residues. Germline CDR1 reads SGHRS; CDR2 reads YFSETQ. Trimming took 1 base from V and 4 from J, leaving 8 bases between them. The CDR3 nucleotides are TGCGCCAGCAGCTTGCTGGGGCGCACTGAAGCTTTCTTT. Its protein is CASSLLGRTEAFF. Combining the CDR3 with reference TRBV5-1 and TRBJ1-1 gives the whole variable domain KAGVTQTPRYLIKTRGQQVTLSCSPISGHRSVSWYQQTPGQGLQFLFEYFSETQRNKGNFPGRFSGRQFSNSRSEMNVSTLELGDSALYLCASSLLGRTEAFFGQGTRLTVV.

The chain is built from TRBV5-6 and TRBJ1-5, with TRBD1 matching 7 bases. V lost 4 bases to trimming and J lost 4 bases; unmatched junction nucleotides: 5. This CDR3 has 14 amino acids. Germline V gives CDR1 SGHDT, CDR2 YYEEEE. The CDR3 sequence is CASSQGQLNQPQHF. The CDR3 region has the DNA TGTGCCAGCAGCCAGGGACAGCTAAATCAGCCCCAGCATTTT.

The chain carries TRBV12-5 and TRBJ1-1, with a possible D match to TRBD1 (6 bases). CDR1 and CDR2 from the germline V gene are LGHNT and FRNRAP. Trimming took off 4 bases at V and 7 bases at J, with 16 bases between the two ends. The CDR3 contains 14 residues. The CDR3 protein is CASGWGTILVEAFF. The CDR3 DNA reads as TGTGCTAGTGGTTGGGGGACAATTCTTGTTGAAGCTTTCTTT.

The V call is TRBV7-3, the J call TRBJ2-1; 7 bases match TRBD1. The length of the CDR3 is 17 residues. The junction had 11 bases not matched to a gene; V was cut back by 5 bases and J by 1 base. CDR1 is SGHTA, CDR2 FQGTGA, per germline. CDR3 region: CASSLQGSSRSYNEQFF. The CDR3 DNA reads TGTGCCAGCAGCCTACAGGGGTCCAGTAGATCCTACAATGAGCAGTTCTTC. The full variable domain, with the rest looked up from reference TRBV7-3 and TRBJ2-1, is GAGVSQTPSNKVTEKGKYVELRCDPISGHTALYWYRQSLGQGPEFLIYFQGTGAADDSGLPNDRFFAVRPEGSVSTLKIQRTERGDSAVYLCASSLQGSSRSYNEQFFGPGTRLTVL.

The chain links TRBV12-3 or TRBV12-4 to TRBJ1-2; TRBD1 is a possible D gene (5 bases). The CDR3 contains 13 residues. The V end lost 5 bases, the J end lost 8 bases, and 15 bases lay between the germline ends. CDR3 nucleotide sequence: TGTGCCAGCAGTCCGGCCCCACAGGAGGGCTACACCTTC. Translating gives CASSPAPQEGYTF.

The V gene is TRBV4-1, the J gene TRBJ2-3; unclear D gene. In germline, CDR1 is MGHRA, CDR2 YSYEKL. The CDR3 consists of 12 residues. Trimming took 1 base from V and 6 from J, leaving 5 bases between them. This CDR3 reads CASSQVYDTQYF. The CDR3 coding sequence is TGCGCCAGCAGCCAAGTCTACGATACGCAGTATTTT.

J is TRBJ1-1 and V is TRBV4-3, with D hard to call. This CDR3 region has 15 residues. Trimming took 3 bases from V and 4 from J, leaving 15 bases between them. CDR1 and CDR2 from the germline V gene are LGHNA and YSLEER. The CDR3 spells CASSHQIASVTEAFF. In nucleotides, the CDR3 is TGCGCCAGCAGCCACCAGATTGCGAGCGTCACTGAAGCTTTCTTT.

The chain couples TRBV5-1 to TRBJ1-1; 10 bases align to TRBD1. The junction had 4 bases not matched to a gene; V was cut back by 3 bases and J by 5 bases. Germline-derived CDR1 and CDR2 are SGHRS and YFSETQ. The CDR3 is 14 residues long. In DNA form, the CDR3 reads TGCGCCAGCAGCTCGTGGGACAGGGGTACTGAAGCTTTCTTT. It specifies CASSSWDRGTEAFF.

The CDR3 protein is CASSLTAHGYTF. The CDR3 coding sequence is TGTGCCAGCAGCTTAACAGCTCATGGCTACACCTTC. The V and J genes are TRBV7-2 and TRBJ1-2; D unresolved. Looked up from germline, CDR1 is SGHTA and CDR2 is FQGNSA. Trimming stripped 2 bases from V and 6 bases from J, with 7 bases between. The CDR3 is 12 residues long.

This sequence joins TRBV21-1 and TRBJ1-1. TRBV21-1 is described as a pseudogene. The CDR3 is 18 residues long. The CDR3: CASSIRERTPLENTEAFF. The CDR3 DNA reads TGTGCCAGCAGCATCCGGGAAAGGACCCCTTTGGAGAACACTGAAGCTTTCTTT.

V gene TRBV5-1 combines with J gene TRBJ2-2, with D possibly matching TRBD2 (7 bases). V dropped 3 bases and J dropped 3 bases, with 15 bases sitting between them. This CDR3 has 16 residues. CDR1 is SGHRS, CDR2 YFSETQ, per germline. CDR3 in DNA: TGCGCCAGCAGCTACTCCGGGGGGCGGGACACCGGGGAGCTGTTTTTT. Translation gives CASSYSGGRDTGELFF.

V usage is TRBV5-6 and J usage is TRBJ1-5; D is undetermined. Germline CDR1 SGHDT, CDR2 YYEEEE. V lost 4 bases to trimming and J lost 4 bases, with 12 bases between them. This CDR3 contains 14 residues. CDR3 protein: CASSLLAGNQPQHF. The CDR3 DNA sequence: TGTGCCAGCAGCCTACTCGCGGGGAATCAGCCCCAGCATTTT.